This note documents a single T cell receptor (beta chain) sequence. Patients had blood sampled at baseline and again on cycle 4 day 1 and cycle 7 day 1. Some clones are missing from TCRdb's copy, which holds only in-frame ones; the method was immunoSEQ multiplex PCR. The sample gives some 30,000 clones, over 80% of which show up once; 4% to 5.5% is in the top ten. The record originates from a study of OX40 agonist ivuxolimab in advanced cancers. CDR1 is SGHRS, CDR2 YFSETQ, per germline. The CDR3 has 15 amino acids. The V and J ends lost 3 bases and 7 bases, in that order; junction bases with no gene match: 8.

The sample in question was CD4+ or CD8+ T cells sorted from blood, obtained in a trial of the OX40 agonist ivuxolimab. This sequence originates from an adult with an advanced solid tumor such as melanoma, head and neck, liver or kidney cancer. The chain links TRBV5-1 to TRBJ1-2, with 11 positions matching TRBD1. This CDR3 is CASSYSGTGGRGYTF. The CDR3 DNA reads TGCGCCAGCAGCTATTCCGGGACAGGGGGACGTGGCTACACCTTC. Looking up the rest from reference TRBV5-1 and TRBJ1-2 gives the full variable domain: KAGVTQTPRYLIKTRGQQVTLSCSPISGHRSVSWYQQTPGQGLQFLFEYFSETQRNKGNFPGRFSGRQFSNSRSEMNVSTLELGDSALYLCASSYSGTGGRGYTFGSGTRLTVV.